The 25 T cell receptor beta chains in this list originate from one sample, sequenced in a study of T cell changes during pregnancy in multiple sclerosis (dated by TCRdb to the late 2010s). The library relied on the immunoSEQ multiplex PCR assay. TCRdb holds this immuneACCESS table with in-frame rearrangements only. Some clones are missing; in checked studies, unresolved V genes explain under half, and the rest has no known cause. Here the sample has tens of thousands of clones; roughly 88% occur a single time. Together, the top ten hold 1.4% of the sample. The sequenced sample was peripheral blood, obtained in the third trimester of pregnancy. Every receptor here comes from a female donor with multiple sclerosis, enrolled in a pregnancy study.

Here the CDR3 DNA reads TGTGCCAGCAGTGGACAGGGGATGGGAGGCTACACCTTC. Its translation: CASSGQGMGGYTF. V usage is TRBV2 and J usage is TRBJ1-2; 8 bases agree with TRBD1. Trimming took 4 bases from V and 8 from J; bases not matched to a gene: 6. The germline V gene encodes CDR1 SNHLY and CDR2 FYNNEI. There are 13 residues in the CDR3.

In this sample, this clone turned up once. This chain connects TRBV5-8 to TRBJ2-2; 9 positions match TRBD1. The CDR3 extends over 16 amino acids. V lost 0 bases to trimming and J lost 3 bases; unmatched junction nucleotides: 3. Germline V lookup: CDR1 SGHTS, CDR2 YDEGEE. As DNA, the CDR3 is TGTGCCAGCAGCTTGGGCCGGACAGGGGACACCGGGGAGCTGTTTTTT. It codes for CASSLGRTGDTGELFF.

The chain carries TRBV7-6 and TRBJ2-3; 7 bases are shared with TRBD1. V lost 4 bases to trimming and J lost 2 bases; unmatched junction nucleotides: 9. The CDR3 runs to 16 residues. The germline CDR1 and CDR2 sequences are SGHVS and FNYEAQ. DNA for the CDR3: TGTGCCAGCAGCTCCTACAGGGGTGGTGTCACAGATACGCAGTATTTT. This encodes CASSSYRGGVTDTQYF.

This clone was seen more than once but under ten times. The chain employs TRBV11-3 and TRBJ1-6; D uncertain. This CDR3 spans 13 amino acids. CDR1 and CDR2 (germline): SGHNT, YENEEA. Trimming removed 5 bases from V and 8 bases from J, with 10 bases in between. CDR3 sequence reads: CASSRDGYSPLHF. The DNA for the CDR3 is TGTGCCAGCAGCAGAGACGGGTATTCACCCCTCCACTTT.

The CDR3 region has the DNA TGTGCTAGTGGTTTGGTACAGGGCGAAAAACTGTTTTTT. Translated, it gives CASGLVQGEKLFF. This chain joins TRBV12-5 and TRBJ1-4; maybe TRBD1 (6 bases). This CDR3 comprises 13 residues. V was clipped by 0 bases and J by 8 bases, with 7 bases between them. CDR1 is LGHNT, CDR2 FRNRAP, per germline. The full variable domain, in which reference TRBV12-5 and TRBJ1-4 provide the parts outside the CDR3, is DARVTQTPRHKVTEMGQEVTMRCQPILGHNTVFWYRQTMMQGLELLAYFRNRAPLDDSGMPKDRFSAEMPDATLATLKIQPSEPRDSAVYFCASGLVQGEKLFFGSGTQLSVL.

The chain uses TRBV27 and TRBJ1-2; D not certain. CDR3 size: 13 residues. Trimming took off 4 bases at V and 4 bases at J, with 10 bases between the two ends. The V gene's germline CDR1 is MNHEY and CDR2 SMNVEV (reference sequence). CDR3 protein: CASSSNTGYGYTF. DNA for the CDR3: TGTGCCAGCAGTTCGAACACGGGCTATGGCTACACCTTC.

The chain carries TRBV9 and TRBJ1-2; tentatively, D is TRBD1 (5 bases). CDR3 length: 14 residues. V shed 0 bases and J shed 4 bases, with 10 bases lying between them. CDR1 is SGDLS and CDR2 is YYNGEE in the germline V gene. The CDR3 sequence is CASSVGQGGYGYTF. CDR3 nucleotide sequence: TGTGCCAGCAGCGTAGGGCAGGGAGGCTATGGCTACACCTTC.

The rearrangement links TRBV6-1 to TRBJ2-7, with a possible D match to TRBD2 (6 bases). V dropped 3 bases and J dropped 2 bases, with 14 bases sitting between them. This CDR3 is built from 15 residues. Germline V lookup: CDR1 MNHNS, CDR2 SASEGT. In nucleotides, the CDR3 is TGTGCCAGCAGTGAGCGGGGCTTCATAGCCTACGAGCAGTACTTC. As protein: CASSERGFIAYEQYF.

The chain combines TRBV27 with TRBJ2-3, with TRBD2 identical over 13 bases. V shed 5 bases and J 0 bases; nucleotides not matched to a gene: 14. This CDR3 has 20 amino acids. CDR1 MNHEY and CDR2 SMNVEV come from the germline V gene (reference sequence). This chain's CDR3 is CASSPSLAGGILSSTDTQYF. The CDR3 DNA reads as TGTGCCAGCAGTCCATCACTAGCGGGGGGGATCCTTTCGAGCACAGATACGCAGTATTTT.

The chain recombines TRBV4-3 with TRBJ2-3; D is perhaps TRBD2 (6 bases). V lost 3 bases and J 0 bases, leaving 13 bases between the germline ends. Germline loops: CDR1 LGHNA, CDR2 YSLEER. The CDR3 runs to 16 residues. CDR3 in DNA: TGCGCCAGCAGCCATTTGGGAGGAAGAAGCACAGATACGCAGTATTTT. It codes for CASSHLGGRSTDTQYF.

The chain combines TRBV11-3 with TRBJ2-1; TRBD2 matches at 7 bases. The CDR3 runs to 15 residues. With 3 bases clipped from V and 4 bases from J, the junction kept 6 bases outside the gene matches. Germline CDR1 and CDR2: SGHNT and YENEEA. CDR3 DNA: TGTGCCAGCAGCTTTGGATGGGGGGGATACAATGAGCAGTTCTTC. This codes for CASSFGWGGYNEQFF.

The chain links TRBV7-2 to TRBJ2-5; TRBD1 matches 12 bases. In germline, CDR1 is SGHTA, CDR2 FQGNSA. The V gene end was trimmed by 5 bases and the J gene end by 4 bases; junction bases not matched to a gene: 8. The CDR3 has 16 amino acids. The CDR3 is CASSLQPGQGAETQYF. The DNA of the CDR3 is TGTGCCAGCAGCCTTCAACCGGGACAGGGGGCAGAGACCCAGTACTTC.

The chain combines TRBV15 with TRBJ1-5, with a possible D match to TRBD1 (6 bases). This CDR3 region has 15 residues. V was cut by 4 bases and J by 7 bases, with 17 bases left in between. Germline values: CDR1 LNHNV, CDR2 YYDKDF (reference sequence). The CDR3 loop is CATSTAYREIQPQHF. The CDR3 DNA reads as TGTGCCACCAGCACGGCGTACAGGGAAATCCAGCCCCAGCATTTT.

The genes are TRBV25-1 and TRBJ1-2; 8 bases are shared with TRBD1. Germline CDR1 and CDR2: MGHDK and SYGVNS. Trimming at V came to 5 bases and at J to 8 bases, leaving 7 bases not matched to a gene. This CDR3 has 13 amino acids. The CDR3 DNA follows: TGTGCCAGCAGTCCCGACAGGGGCCGGGGCTACACCTTC. Protein sequence: CASSPDRGRGYTF.

This clone has a single count. The chain employs TRBV28 and TRBJ1-1, with TRBD1 matching over 7 bases. V gave up 7 bases and J gave up 1 base; unmatched junction bases: 6. Looked up from germline, CDR1 is MDHEN and CDR2 is SYDVKM. The CDR3 runs to 14 residues. DNA of the CDR3: TGTGCCAGCACCATAGGGGGCCCGAACACTGAAGCTTTCTTT. This gives the protein CASTIGGPNTEAFF.

V usage is TRBV6-5 and J usage is TRBJ2-7; D not resolved. Germline assignment: CDR1 MNHEY and CDR2 SVGAGI. The CDR3 spans 15 residues. V lost 5 bases to trimming and J lost 1 base, with 15 bases between them. The CDR3 region has the DNA TGTGCCAGCAGTCCCTTAAGACTGGCATCCTACGAGCAGTACTTC. This encodes CASSPLRLASYEQYF.

V and J are TRBV5-1 and TRBJ2-7; D is perhaps TRBD2 (5 bases). The V gene's germline CDR1 is SGHRS and CDR2 YFSETQ. V lost 1 base, J lost 7 bases, and 12 bases lay in between. This CDR3 has 13 residues. CDR3 sequence: CASSLISAREQYF. The CDR3 bases are TGCGCCAGCAGCTTGATTAGCGCGAGAGAGCAGTACTTC.

The chain combines TRBV5-1 with TRBJ2-3; D is perhaps TRBD1 (5 bases). The CDR3 length is 12 residues. V was cut by 3 bases and J by 10 bases, with 12 bases left in between. Germline V CDR1 and CDR2: SGHRS, YFSETQ. CDR3 sequence (DNA): TGCGCCAGCAGCTCCTCAGGGTTTGCGCAGTATTTT. Translation gives CASSSSGFAQYF.

This chain links TRBV7-2 with TRBJ1-4; D gene unclear. Germline V gene sequence: CDR1 SGHTA, CDR2 FQGNSA. The CDR3 loop spans 12 amino acids. The V gene lost 6 bases and the J gene lost 7 bases, with 9 bases spanning the gap. The CDR3 sequence is CASRGGGEKLFF. The CDR3 DNA reads TGTGCCAGCAGAGGAGGAGGTGAAAAACTGTTTTTT.

The DNA of the CDR3 is TGTGCAGCGGGCCCTCACCCAGGGATTCAGTACTTC. Translation gives CAAGPHPGIQYF. This chain joins TRBV7-9 and TRBJ2-4, with a tentative D call TRBD2 (6 bases). This CDR3 contains 12 residues. Germline CDR1 is SEHNR and CDR2 is FQNEAQ (reference sequence).

The chain carries TRBV7-8 and TRBJ1-4; D is possibly TRBD1 (6 bases). This CDR3 has 16 amino acids. CDR1 SGHVS and CDR2 FQNEAQ come from the germline V gene. V was clipped by 5 bases and J by 3 bases, with 16 bases between them. The CDR3 nucleotides are TGTGCCAGCAGCCACAGGCCGGGACACGCTAATGAAAAACTGTTTTTT. Translating it yields CASSHRPGHANEKLFF.

The V call is TRBV10-1, the J call TRBJ1-1; D is perhaps TRBD1 (5 bases). The CDR3 has 13 amino acids. CDR1 and CDR2 (germline): WNHNN, SYGVQD (reference sequence). V shed 6 bases and J shed 4 bases, with 12 bases lying between them. The CDR3 sequence is CASSREGRTEAFF. CDR3 nucleotides: TGCGCCAGCAGCAGGGAGGGCCGCACTGAAGCTTTCTTT.

The chain combines TRBV7-2 with TRBJ2-7; a possible D gene is TRBD2 (6 bases). CDR3 length: 15 amino acids. V lost 0 bases and J lost 2, with 11 bases in between. The germline V gene has CDR1 SGHTA and CDR2 FQGNSA. DNA of the CDR3: TGTGCCAGCAGCTTAGCGTCACTAGCCCCCTACGAGCAGTACTTC. This encodes CASSLASLAPYEQYF.

The chain links TRBV6-6 to TRBJ2-2, with D perhaps TRBD1 (6 bases). Germline values: CDR1 MNHNY, CDR2 SVGAGI (reference sequence). This CDR3 spans 14 amino acids. V lost 2 bases and J lost 5, with 9 bases in between. The CDR3 reads CASSYKQGTGELFF. The CDR3 nucleotides are TGTGCCAGCAGTTACAAACAGGGTACCGGGGAGCTGTTTTTT.

This clone has just one count. This chain uses TRBV5-1 with TRBJ2-5; D remains unclear. The germline V gene has CDR1 SGHRS and CDR2 YFSETQ. Trimming took 5 bases from V and 2 from J, leaving 7 bases between them. CDR3 length: 12 amino acids. As DNA, the CDR3 is TGCGCCAGCAGGGCAGGACAAGAGACCCAGTACTTC. Protein: CASRAGQETQYF.